Below, 9 T cell receptor beta chains from the same sample are listed, as sequenced in a study of T cells in Graves' hyperthyroidism and ophthalmopathy. Amplified TCR beta CDR3 regions came from RNA transcripts. In the first-round RT-PCR of the TCR CDR3, the HTBI primer set was used. TCRdb used MiXCR to reprocess the multiplex PCR reads, holding one entry per CDR3 protein. Here the sample spans 300,000 to 400,000 distinct CDR3 sequences, roughly 15% being singletons. The specimen was blood. All receptors come from a woman aged 25 to 39 with Graves' ophthalmopathy.

At least ten counts were recorded for this clonotype. V and J are TRBV30 and TRBJ2-7; TRBD1 matches 9 bases. The trim removed 5 bases at V and 3 bases at J, leaving 11 bases unmatched. Germline CDR1 reads GTSNPN; CDR2 reads SVGIG (reference sequence). The CDR3 contains 15 residues. This chain's CDR3 is CAWGKTGQGDYEQYF. DNA of the CDR3: TGTGCCTGGGGAAAAACGGGACAGGGCGACTACGAGCAGTACTTC. The entire variable domain, with the rest obtained from reference TRBV30 and TRBJ2-7, is as follows: SQTIHQWPATLVQPVGSPLSLECTVEGTSNPNLYWYRQAAGRGLQLLFYSVGIGQISSEVPQNLSASRPQDRQFILSSKKLLLSDSGFYLCAWGKTGQGDYEQYFGPGTRLTVT.

The table lists this clonotype with many counts. The V and J genes are TRBV20-1 and TRBJ1-1, with D uncertain. The V and J ends lost 1 base and 5 bases respectively, with 17 bases between them. From germline, CDR1 is DFQATT and CDR2 SNEGSKA (reference sequence). This CDR3 spans 15 amino acids. The CDR3 reads CSARAAPGSGTEAFF. Written as DNA, the CDR3 is TGCAGTGCTAGAGCGGCTCCGGGGTCTGGGACTGAAGCTTTCTTT.

There are many counts of this clonotype. This chain uses TRBV20-1 with TRBJ2-1, with TRBD2 as a possible D gene (6 bases). Germline V gene lookup returns CDR1 DFQATT and CDR2 SNEGSKA (reference sequence). The CDR3 has 15 amino acids. Trimming took 6 bases from V and 6 from J, leaving 21 bases between them. The chain's CDR3 is CSAVPYSGGGNEQFF. DNA of the CDR3: TGCAGTGCAGTCCCGTATAGCGGTGGGGGCAATGAGCAGTTCTTC.

This clonotype was recorded at least ten times. This sequence joins TRBV11-2 and TRBJ1-4; 10 nucleotides align to TRBD1. Germline V lookup: CDR1 SGHAT, CDR2 FQNNGV. CDR3 size: 16 residues. The V and J ends lost 5 bases and 5 bases, in that order; junction bases with no gene match: 8. Here the CDR3 reads CASSLGDRGDNEKLFF. CDR3 coding DNA: TGTGCCAGCAGCCTGGGGGACAGGGGAGACAATGAAAAACTGTTTTTT.

In its sample, this clonotype was seen many times. The genes are TRBV7-9 and TRBJ2-7; TRBD2 might be the D (7 bases). The germline V gene has CDR1 SEHNR and CDR2 FQNEAQ (reference sequence). Between the trimmed V and J ends, which lost 2 bases and 4 bases, there was a span of 15 bases. The CDR3 runs to 15 residues. CDR3 sequence (DNA): TGTGCCAGCAGCTTATCGAGGGGGGGCCATTACGAGCAGTACTTC. This gives the protein CASSLSRGGHYEQYF.

This clonotype was observed at least ten times. The J gene is TRBJ1-1, the V gene TRBV7-9; D call uncertain. V shed 5 bases and J shed 4 bases, with 5 bases lying between them. From germline, CDR1 is SEHNR and CDR2 FQNEAQ (reference sequence). This CDR3 contains 11 residues. As DNA, the CDR3 is TGTGCCAGCAGCCCTAGCACTGAAGCTTTCTTT. This encodes CASSPSTEAFF.

This clonotype was detected only a few times. This chain links TRBV5-1 with TRBJ2-1; either TRBD1 or TRBD2 may fit D (5 bases each). The CDR3 totals 15 residues. Germline V lookup: CDR1 SGHRS, CDR2 YFSETQ. V was trimmed by 5 bases and J by 0 bases, leaving 12 bases between them. This chain's CDR3 is CASSISGASYNEQFF. CDR3 in DNA: TGCGCCAGCAGTATCTCCGGGGCCTCCTACAATGAGCAGTTCTTC. The variable domain in full, completed from reference TRBV5-1 and TRBJ2-1, reads KAGVTQTPRYLIKTRGQQVTLSCSPISGHRSVSWYQQTPGQGLQFLFEYFSETQRNKGNFPGRFSGRQFSNSRSEMNVSTLELGDSALYLCASSISGASYNEQFFGPGTRLTVL.

This clonotype was observed a few times. This chain connects TRBV28 to TRBJ1-5; 7 bases match TRBD1. The CDR3 runs 16 residues. Germline CDR1 and CDR2: MDHEN and SYDVKM. Losses at the gene ends were 5 bases for V and 5 bases for J; bases not matched to a gene: 12. As DNA, the CDR3 is TGTGCCAGCAGTACGACGACAGGGAAAAATGATCAGCCCCAGCATTTT. It yields the protein CASSTTTGKNDQPQHF.

Ten or more counts support this clonotype. CDR3: CASSDGGGTDTQYF. For the CDR3, the DNA is TGTGCCAGCAGTGATGGCGGGGGAACAGATACGCAGTATTTT. The chain links TRBV6-4 to TRBJ2-3; 7 bases align to TRBD2. Germline V CDR1 and CDR2: MRHNA, SNTAGT. V lost 3 bases, J lost 3 bases, and 3 bases stayed unmatched. The CDR3 loop spans 14 amino acids.